The next 5 T cell receptor beta chains were all read from a single sample in a study of cytomegalovirus exposure and HLA in healthy donors. Vbeta (60) and Jbeta (13) primers were used in the PCR. Profiling relied on immunoSEQ multiplex PCR, and the TCRdb table lists in-frame clones only, not all of them. This table holds around 91,000 clones, 64% found once. The specimen sequenced was PBMCs. The receptors derive from a human donor in good health.

Only one count was recorded for this clone. CDR3 sequence (DNA): TGTGCCAGCAGCTTAGGGCTCTCGCGCCCCAGGGAGACCCAGTACTTC. As protein: CASSLGLSRPRETQYF. The genes are TRBV7-3 and TRBJ2-5; D not certain. The CDR3 totals 16 residues. Trimming took off 2 bases at V and 5 bases at J, with 18 bases between the two ends. Germline values: CDR1 SGHTA, CDR2 FQGTGA.

The CDR3 region is CASSSYSGANVLTF. DNA of the CDR3: TGTGCCAGCAGCTCCTACTCTGGGGCCAACGTCCTGACTTTC. This chain links TRBV5-4 with TRBJ2-6; D unresolved. Germline lookup yields CDR1 SGHNT and CDR2 YYREEE (reference sequence). V lost 3 bases to trimming and J lost 0 bases, with 4 bases between them. The CDR3 is 14 residues long.

This clone was recorded once. The chain couples TRBV4-3 to TRBJ1-2; D is undetermined. V was cut by 1 base and J by 7 bases, with 10 bases left in between. The CDR3 runs 13 residues. Germline CDR1 reads LGHNA; CDR2 reads YSLEER. The CDR3 region has the DNA TGCGCCAGCAGCCAAGTGACGGGTCTTGGCTACACCTTC. Translation: CASSQVTGLGYTF.

This chain connects TRBV27 to TRBJ1-2; TRBD1 might be the D (5 bases). Trimming shortened V by 1 base and J by 1 base, and 19 bases separated the two germline ends. CDR3 length: 18 amino acids. Germline V CDR1 and CDR2: MNHEY, SMNVEV (reference sequence). The CDR3 loop is CASSLYGDGGGGNYGYTF. For the CDR3, the DNA is TGTGCCAGCAGTTTATACGGTGACGGCGGGGGAGGTAACTATGGCTACACCTTC.

The V call is TRBV10-2, the J call TRBJ1-2; maybe TRBD1 (5 bases). The ends were cut back, 2 bases at V and 8 bases at J, with 12 bases in the middle. The germline V gene has CDR1 WSHSY and CDR2 SAAADI. This CDR3 is built from 13 residues. The CDR3 loop is CASSEPGGWGYTF. In nucleotides, the CDR3 is TGCGCCAGCAGTGAGCCGGGGGGATGGGGCTACACCTTC.